These 32 T cell receptor beta chains were all obtained from the same sample, sequenced in a study of shared clonotypes between healthy human individuals. The repertoire was sequenced with immunoSEQ multiplex PCR; TCRdb's copy has only in-frame clones and lacks some. The sample has about 680,000 clones, approximately 79% seen once. The sample comprised memory CD4+ T cells sorted from blood. Subset in this sample: CD45RA-negative fraction. These receptors all come from a woman aged 25 to 39 in good health.

The chain links TRBV30 to TRBJ2-7, with TRBD2 matching over 9 bases. The CDR3 has 14 residues. In germline, CDR1 is GTSNPN, CDR2 SVGIG (reference sequence). Losses at the gene ends were 3 bases for V and 7 bases for J; bases not matched to a gene: 10. CDR3 sequence (DNA): TGTGCCTGGAGCGAGACTAGCGGACCCTTTGAGCAGTACTTC. Encoded protein: CAWSETSGPFEQYF.

The chain links TRBV9 to TRBJ2-2; TRBD2 aligns across 9 bases. Germline assignment: CDR1 SGDLS and CDR2 YYNGEE. The J segment lost 5 bases and the V segment lost 4 bases, leaving 12 bases of the junction unmatched. This CDR3 contains 17 residues. DNA of the CDR3: TGTGCCAGCAGCCTTCTGGCGGGAGGGAGACAAACCGGGGAGCTGTTTTTT. Its protein is CASSLLAGGRQTGELFF. Variable domain in full (rest from reference TRBV9 and TRBJ2-2): DSGVTQTPKHLITATGQRVTLRCSPRSGDLSVYWYQQSLDQGLQFLIQYYNGEERAKGNILERFSAQQFPDLHSELNLSSLELGDSALYFCASSLLAGGRQTGELFFGEGSRLTVL.

The gene calls are TRBV6-1 and TRBJ2-7; tentative D call: TRBD2 (7 bases). TRBJ2-1 explains the end of the DNA better; the J call may be wrong. Germline V CDR1 and CDR2: MNHNS, SASEGT. This CDR3 is 14 amino acids long. The CDR3 protein is CASRTYIGGEEQFF. CDR3 bases: TGTGCCAGCAGAACCTACATAGGGGGGGAAGAGCAGTTCTTC.

V is TRBV5-1 and J is TRBJ2-1; D not resolved. V shed 0 bases and J shed 5 bases, with 6 bases lying between them. Germline CDR1 reads SGHRS; CDR2 reads YFSETQ. The CDR3 loop spans 13 amino acids. The CDR3 region has the DNA TGCGCCAGCAGCTTGGTCAGTAACAATGAGCAGTTCTTC. The encoded protein is CASSLVSNNEQFF.

Worth noting for this clone: The sample carries other DNA sequences with the same CDR3. This chain links TRBV5-1 with TRBJ1-1; D not resolved. Trimming pared 1 base from V and 3 bases from J, leaving 7 bases between. Germline values: CDR1 SGHRS, CDR2 YFSETQ. The CDR3 length is 13 residues. Here the CDR3 reads CASSLLGDTEAFF. The CDR3, as DNA: TGCGCCAGCAGCTTGTTGGGCGACACTGAAGCTTTCTTT.

Only one count was recorded for this clone. This chain joins TRBV14 and TRBJ2-1, with TRBD2 matching over 9 bases. The trim removed 5 bases at V and 8 bases at J, leaving 10 bases unmatched. This CDR3 has 15 residues. Germline V gives CDR1 SGHDN, CDR2 FVKESK. CDR3: CASSLTGTSSHEQFF. CDR3 DNA sequence: TGTGCCAGCAGCTTAACCGGGACTAGCTCACATGAGCAGTTCTTC.

The chain is built from TRBV6-1 and TRBJ1-2; 11 bases are shared with TRBD1. CDR1 is MNHNS and CDR2 is SASEGT in the germline V gene. J was trimmed by 13 bases and V by 4 bases; bases with no gene match: 5. This CDR3 contains 12 residues. In DNA, the CDR3 is TGTGCCAGCAGTGGGACAGGGGGCGAGGGCACCTTC. Encoded protein: CASSGTGGEGTF.

The genes are TRBV27 and TRBJ1-1; D not certain. V gave up 5 bases and J gave up 5 bases, with 18 bases separating them. The CDR3 is made up of 15 amino acids. CDR1 and CDR2 (germline): MNHEY, SMNVEV (reference sequence). The CDR3 DNA reads as TGTGCCAGCAGTGCCCTCTTGGGCAGCGTGACTGAAGCTTTCTTT. This codes for CASSALLGSVTEAFF.

This clone was recorded once. The genes are TRBV28 and TRBJ2-1; 9 positions match TRBD2. The V gene's germline CDR1 is MDHEN and CDR2 SYDVKM. The CDR3 runs 16 residues. With V trimmed by 7 bases and J by 4 bases, 11 bases remained unmatched. CDR3 sequence (DNA): TGTGCCAGCACCCCCTGGGGCGGGAGGGGTTACAATGAGCAGTTCTTC. This gives the protein CASTPWGGRGYNEQFF.

This clone was seen repeatedly, ten times or more. V gene TRBV5-4 combines with J gene TRBJ2-2; TRBD1 is a possible D gene (5 bases). Germline CDR1 SGHNT, CDR2 YYREEE (reference sequence). V lost 0 bases and J 5 bases, leaving 8 bases between the germline ends. CDR3 length: 14 amino acids. CDR3 nucleotides: TGTGCCAGCAGCTTGGCTGGGGCAACCGGGGAGCTGTTTTTT. Its translation is CASSLAGATGELFF.

The V gene is TRBV15, the J gene TRBJ1-1; D is possibly TRBD1 (6 bases). CDR1 and CDR2 from the germline V gene are LNHNV and YYDKDF (reference sequence). The CDR3 sequence is 15 residues long. V dropped 0 bases and J dropped 4 bases, with 12 bases sitting between them. This CDR3 reads CATSRDRGLGTEAFF. As DNA, the CDR3 is TGTGCCACCAGCAGAGATCGGGGGCTTGGCACTGAAGCTTTCTTT.

The J gene is TRBJ1-5, the V gene TRBV28; D perhaps matches TRBD1 (5 bases). Germline CDR1 and CDR2: MDHEN and SYDVKM. Trimming shortened V by 2 bases and J by 6 bases, and 14 bases separated the two germline ends. The CDR3 has 15 amino acids. CDR3 region: CASSLGAGRGQPQHF. The CDR3 nucleotides are TGTGCCAGCAGTTTAGGCGCGGGTAGGGGTCAGCCCCAGCATTTT. The entire variable domain, with the rest obtained from reference TRBV28 and TRBJ1-5, is as follows: DVKVTQSSRYLVKRTGEKVFLECVQDMDHENMFWYRQDPGLGLRLIYFSYDVKMKEKGDIPEGYSVSREKKERFSLILESASTNQTSMYLCASSLGAGRGQPQHFGDGTRLSIL.

CDR3 loop: CASSSLQGPYGYTF. The CDR3 nucleotides read TGTGCCAGCAGCTCCCTACAGGGACCCTATGGCTACACCTTC. The J gene is TRBJ1-2, the V gene TRBV11-2; maybe TRBD1 (6 bases). Per the germline V gene, CDR1 is SGHAT and CDR2 is FQNNGV. V dropped 4 bases and J dropped 4 bases, with 13 bases sitting between them. The CDR3 covers 14 residues.

This chain connects TRBV7-8 to TRBJ2-7, with D perhaps matching TRBD1 (7 bases). V was cut by 4 bases and J by 5 bases, with 21 bases left in between. The CDR3 runs to 16 residues. Germline CDR1 and CDR2: SGHVS and FQNEAQ. CDR3 loop: CASSYQQGGLANEQYF. CDR3 DNA sequence: TGTGCCAGCAGCTATCAGCAGGGGGGATTGGCCAACGAGCAGTACTTC. The whole variable domain, remainder taken from reference TRBV7-8 and TRBJ2-7, is GAGVSQSPRYKVAKRGQDVALRCDPISGHVSLFWYQQALGQGPEFLTYFQNEAQLDKSGLPSDRFFAERPEGSVSTLKIQRTQQEDSAVYLCASSYQQGGLANEQYFGPGTRLTVT.

V is TRBV11-2 and J is TRBJ2-5; 9 positions match TRBD2. This CDR3 has 14 residues. V was clipped by 9 bases and J by 2 bases; unmatched bases: 7. In germline, CDR1 is SGHAT, CDR2 FQNNGV. CDR3 sequence (DNA): TGTGCCAGTAAGACTAGCGGAGTGCAAGAGACCCAGTACTTC. The encoded protein is CASKTSGVQETQYF.

This clone occurred a few times. This chain connects TRBV28 to TRBJ1-1, with 8 bases fitting TRBD1. The CDR3 has 16 amino acids. Germline CDR1 reads MDHEN; CDR2 reads SYDVKM. Trimming cost V 2 bases and J 3 bases; bases outside gene matches: 8. CDR3 coding DNA: TGTGCCAGCAGTTTAAGCGCAGGGGGCGCTCACACTGAAGCTTTCTTT. Translating it yields CASSLSAGGAHTEAFF. Drawing the rest from reference TRBV28 and TRBJ1-1, the complete variable domain is DVKVTQSSRYLVKRTGEKVFLECVQDMDHENMFWYRQDPGLGLRLIYFSYDVKMKEKGDIPEGYSVSREKKERFSLILESASTNQTSMYLCASSLSAGGAHTEAFFGQGTRLTVV.

The chain combines TRBV11-2 with TRBJ2-7, with D possibly TRBD1 on 6 matching bases. V was trimmed by 6 bases and J by 3 bases, leaving 24 bases between them. CDR1 is SGHAT and CDR2 is FQNNGV in the germline V gene. The CDR3 loop spans 17 amino acids. In DNA form, the CDR3 reads TGTGCCAGCAGATACAATGTGGGGGCTTCGGCCTTCTACGAGCAGTACTTC. Protein: CASRYNVGASAFYEQYF.

This clone showed up just a few times. This chain's CDR3 is CATSSTKQGYTEAFF. The CDR3 DNA reads TGTGCCACCAGCAGTACAAAGCAGGGATACACTGAAGCTTTCTTT. The chain combines TRBV15 with TRBJ1-1; possible D gene TRBD1, 5 bases. Trimming shortened V by 3 bases and J by 3 bases, and 14 bases separated the two germline ends. CDR3 length: 15 residues. The germline V gene encodes CDR1 LNHNV and CDR2 YYDKDF (reference sequence).

This chain joins TRBV28 and TRBJ1-1; no firm D call. This CDR3 has 13 amino acids. V gave up 3 bases and J gave up 6 bases, with 11 bases separating them. Looked up from germline, CDR1 is MDHEN and CDR2 is SYDVKM. The CDR3 loop is CASSLEGLSEAFF. The CDR3, as DNA: TGTGCCAGCAGTTTGGAGGGTCTCTCTGAAGCTTTCTTT.

The rearrangement joins TRBV10-3 to TRBJ1-5; the match to TRBD1 covers 8 bases. CDR1 is ENHRY and CDR2 is SYGVKD in the germline V gene. V gave up 2 bases and J gave up 6 bases; unmatched junction bases: 3. The CDR3 sequence is 14 residues long. The CDR3 sequence: CAISEGTGLQPQHF. In nucleotides, the CDR3 is TGTGCCATCAGTGAGGGGACAGGACTTCAGCCCCAGCATTTT.

This chain connects TRBV7-3 to TRBJ2-3, with 8 bases identical to TRBD2. The junction had 5 bases not matched to a gene; V was cut back by 1 base and J by 2 bases. This CDR3 region has 16 residues. Germline values: CDR1 SGHTA, CDR2 FQGTGA. The CDR3 reads CASSLIGGRITDTQYF. The DNA of the CDR3 is TGTGCCAGCAGCTTAATTGGCGGGAGGATCACAGATACGCAGTATTTT.

The sample holds a few counts of this clone. The identical CDR3 is also encoded by other nucleotide sequences in the sample. The rearrangement links TRBV5-1 to TRBJ2-7; D is perhaps TRBD2 (5 bases). Per the germline V gene, CDR1 is SGHRS and CDR2 is YFSETQ. Deletions cut 0 bases from V and 2 bases from J, with 9 bases between. The CDR3 runs to 14 residues. The CDR3 sequence: CASSLGAGPYEQYF. CDR3 nucleotides: TGCGCCAGCAGCTTGGGGGCGGGCCCCTACGAGCAGTACTTC.

The V call is TRBV5-8, the J call TRBJ2-5; 12 bases align to TRBD2. The CDR3 has 15 amino acids. Germline loops: CDR1 SGHTS, CDR2 YDEGEE. Trimming cost V 4 bases and J 4 bases; bases outside gene matches: 5. CDR3 amino acids: CASSHRLAGAETQYF. In DNA, the CDR3 is TGTGCCAGCAGCCACCGACTAGCGGGAGCAGAGACCCAGTACTTC. The variable domain in full, completed from reference TRBV5-8 and TRBJ2-5, reads EAGVTQSPTHLIKTRGQQATLRCSPISGHTSVYWYQQALGLGLQFLLWYDEGEERNRGNFPPRFSGRQFPNYSSELNVNALELEDSALYLCASSHRLAGAETQYFGPGTRLLVL.

This clone showed up just a few times. This chain connects TRBV11-2 to TRBJ2-1; possibly TRBD2 for D (5 bases). CDR1 is SGHAT and CDR2 is FQNNGV in the germline V gene. V shed 4 bases and J shed 6 bases, with 19 bases lying between them. The CDR3 has 16 amino acids. The CDR3 nucleotides are TGTGCCAGCAGCTCTAGGATAATTTTTGAGGGCAATGAGCAGTTCTTC. It specifies CASSSRIIFEGNEQFF.

This clone was recorded many times. The chain joins TRBV6-1 to TRBJ1-4; D is unresolved. This CDR3 spans 15 amino acids. V gave up 2 bases and J gave up 0 bases, with 7 bases separating them. The germline CDR1 and CDR2 sequences are MNHNS and SASEGT. CDR3 sequence reads: CASSEQFATNEKLFF. The CDR3 DNA reads TGTGCCAGCAGTGAACAGTTTGCAACTAATGAAAAACTGTTTTTT.

This clone was recorded a few times. In the same sample, other DNA sequences code for this CDR3. The chain employs TRBV2 and TRBJ2-5, with D hard to call. Deletions cut 3 bases from V and 4 bases from J, with 6 bases between. This CDR3 has 12 residues. Germline CDR1 is SNHLY and CDR2 is FYNNEI. CDR3 nucleotide sequence: TGTGCCAGCAGTGAGCGTAGAGAGACCCAGTACTTC. Residues: CASSERRETQYF.

This clone was detected only a few times. The V and J genes are TRBV28 and TRBJ1-1; 10 bases are a match to TRBD1. This CDR3 is built from 15 residues. The junction had 14 bases not matched to a gene; V was cut back by 5 bases and J by 11 bases. Germline V CDR1 and CDR2: MDHEN, SYDVKM. CDR3 sequence reads: CASSPRRGTGAVAFF. The DNA for the CDR3 is TGTGCCAGCAGTCCCCGTAGAGGGACAGGGGCTGTTGCTTTCTTT.

The chain employs TRBV27 and TRBJ2-1, with TRBD2 matching 13 bases. CDR1 and CDR2 (germline): MNHEY, SMNVEV (reference sequence). This CDR3 comprises 16 residues. After removal of 5 bases from V and 4 bases from J, the junction contained 5 bases not matched to a gene. CDR3 loop: CASSHGTSGTYNEQFF. The CDR3 coding sequence is TGTGCCAGCAGTCACGGGACTAGCGGGACTTACAATGAGCAGTTCTTC.

V is TRBV30 and J is TRBJ1-4; the match to TRBD1 covers 9 bases. J gave up 1 base and V 4 bases, and 4 bases lay outside the gene matches. This CDR3 is built from 15 residues. Germline V CDR1 and CDR2: GTSNPN, SVGIG (reference sequence). CDR3 DNA sequence: TGTGCCTGGAACAGGGGGCGCCGAACTAATGAAAAACTGTTTTTT. Protein sequence: CAWNRGRRTNEKLFF.

This clone was observed a single time. The chain employs TRBV19 and TRBJ1-5; D uncertain. V lost 4 bases and J lost 2, with 18 bases in between. The CDR3 length is 17 residues. The germline CDR1 and CDR2 sequences are LNHDA and SQIVND (reference sequence). The chain's CDR3 is CASSTSFYAEGNQPQHF. The CDR3 nucleotides are TGTGCCAGTAGTACATCCTTTTATGCGGAGGGCAATCAGCCCCAGCATTTT.

The chain recombines TRBV28 with TRBJ2-1, with 9 bases lining up with TRBD2. This CDR3 contains 18 residues. Losses at the gene ends were 1 base for V and 4 bases for J; bases not matched to a gene: 11. In germline, CDR1 is MDHEN, CDR2 SYDVKM. CDR3 in amino acids: CASSLSWRSGRTYNEQFF. The CDR3 DNA follows: TGTGCCAGCAGTTTATCTTGGCGGAGCGGGAGGACGTACAATGAGCAGTTCTTC.

The chain couples TRBV29-1 to TRBJ1-4; TRBD1 aligns across 8 bases. V shed 6 bases, J shed 6 bases, and the junction held 9 bases outside the gene matches. The CDR3 consists of 14 residues. Germline V gene data show CDR1 as SQVTM and CDR2 as ANQGSEA. Here the CDR3 reads CSVRGGTGDEKLFF. Here the CDR3 DNA reads TGCAGCGTGCGAGGCGGGACAGGTGATGAAAAACTGTTTTTT.